This T cell receptor beta chain was captured in a study of a mutant IDH1 vaccine in newly diagnosed glioma. Background on the study: Treated patients, about 60% male and roughly 40% female, averaged 40.4 years of age. Most had both radiotherapy and temozolomide beforehand; others had only one.

Regarding this clone: Its matching antigen is unknown.

Method: immunoSEQ multiplex PCR; TCRdb's copy keeps in-frame clones and lacks some. The sample holds tens of thousands of clones, under 90% seen once. The CDR3 has 15 residues. CDR1 SGHTA and CDR2 FQGTGA come from the germline V gene. V shed 1 base, J shed 3 bases, and the junction held 3 bases outside the gene matches. Time point reported: week 35, safety follow-up. It was 300 ug of mutant IDH1 20-mer peptide that made up each vaccine dose, given with topical imiquimod. Each donor presented with a new WHO grade 3 or 4 astrocytoma that tested IDH1-mutant and showed ATRX loss. This rearrangement joins TRBV7-3 to TRBJ2-3, with 8 bases lining up with TRBD2. The sequenced sample was PBMCs, obtained from a glioma patient whose treatment included an IDH1 peptide vaccine. The receptor comes from a woman between 18 and 30 years old with glioma. The CDR3 loop reads CASSLMGGGTDTQYF. The DNA of the CDR3 is TGTGCCAGCAGCTTAATGGGCGGGGGGACAGATACGCAGTATTTT.